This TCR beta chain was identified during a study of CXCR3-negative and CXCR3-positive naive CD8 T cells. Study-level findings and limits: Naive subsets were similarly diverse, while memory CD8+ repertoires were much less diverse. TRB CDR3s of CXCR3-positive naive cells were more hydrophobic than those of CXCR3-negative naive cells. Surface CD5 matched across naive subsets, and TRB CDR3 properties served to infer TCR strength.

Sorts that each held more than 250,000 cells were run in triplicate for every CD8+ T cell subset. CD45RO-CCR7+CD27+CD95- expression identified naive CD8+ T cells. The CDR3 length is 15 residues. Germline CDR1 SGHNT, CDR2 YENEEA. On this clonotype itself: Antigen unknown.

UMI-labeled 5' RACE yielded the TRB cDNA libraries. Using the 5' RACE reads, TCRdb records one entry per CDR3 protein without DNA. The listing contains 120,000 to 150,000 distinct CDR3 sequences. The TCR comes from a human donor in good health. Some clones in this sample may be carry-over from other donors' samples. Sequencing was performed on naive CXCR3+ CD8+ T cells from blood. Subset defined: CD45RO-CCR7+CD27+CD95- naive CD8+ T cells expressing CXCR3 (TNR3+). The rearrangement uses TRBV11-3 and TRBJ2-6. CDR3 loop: CASSLRTSGANVLTF.